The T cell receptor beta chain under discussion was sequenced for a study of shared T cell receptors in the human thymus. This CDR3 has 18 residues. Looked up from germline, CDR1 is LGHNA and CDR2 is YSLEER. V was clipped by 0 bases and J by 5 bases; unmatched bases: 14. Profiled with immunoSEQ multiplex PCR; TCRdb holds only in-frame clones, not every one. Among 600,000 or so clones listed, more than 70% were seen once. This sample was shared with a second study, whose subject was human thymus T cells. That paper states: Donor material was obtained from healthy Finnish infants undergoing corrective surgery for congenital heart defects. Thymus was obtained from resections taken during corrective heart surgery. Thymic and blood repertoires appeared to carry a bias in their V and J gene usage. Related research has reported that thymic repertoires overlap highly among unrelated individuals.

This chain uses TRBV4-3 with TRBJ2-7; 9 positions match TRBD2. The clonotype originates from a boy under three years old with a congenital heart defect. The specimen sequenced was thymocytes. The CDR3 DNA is TGCGCCAGCAGCCAAGACGTTGCGGCGGGAGGGCAAAACGACGAGCAGTACTTC. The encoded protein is CASSQDVAAGGQNDEQYF.